This T cell receptor beta chain appears in the sequencing data of a study of blood T cell repertoires in COVID-19. Study-level background: The United States, Italy and Spain provided the acute and convalescent COVID-19 samples. From T cells, B-cell-depleted T cells, or PBMCs came the material, which was cDNA or gDNA.

Seattle-derived patients entered the study during active infection and were followed longitudinally. This CDR3 is 16 amino acids long. Germline V gene data show CDR1 as LNHDA and CDR2 as SQIVND (reference sequence). V was pared by 2 bases and J by 6 bases, with 8 bases of the junction left unmatched. Authors' methods: How many nucleated cells were present was estimated from reference gene primer amplification. The method was immunoSEQ multiplex PCR; TCRdb's version includes in-frame clones alone and lacks a portion of them. The V and J calls and the clone size are those of that table, but D and trimming were determined from the DNA. The sample consists of some 75,000 clones, 80% of them appearing once.

The material sequenced was peripheral blood. The chain joins TRBV19 to TRBJ2-3, with 10 nucleotides matching TRBD2. The origin of this receptor is a man in his forties or fifties with COVID-19, enrolled during active disease. The CDR3 DNA reads TGTGCCAGTAGTATATCCGCTAGCGGGAGCCATGATACGCAGTATTTT. It translates to CASSISASGSHDTQYF.